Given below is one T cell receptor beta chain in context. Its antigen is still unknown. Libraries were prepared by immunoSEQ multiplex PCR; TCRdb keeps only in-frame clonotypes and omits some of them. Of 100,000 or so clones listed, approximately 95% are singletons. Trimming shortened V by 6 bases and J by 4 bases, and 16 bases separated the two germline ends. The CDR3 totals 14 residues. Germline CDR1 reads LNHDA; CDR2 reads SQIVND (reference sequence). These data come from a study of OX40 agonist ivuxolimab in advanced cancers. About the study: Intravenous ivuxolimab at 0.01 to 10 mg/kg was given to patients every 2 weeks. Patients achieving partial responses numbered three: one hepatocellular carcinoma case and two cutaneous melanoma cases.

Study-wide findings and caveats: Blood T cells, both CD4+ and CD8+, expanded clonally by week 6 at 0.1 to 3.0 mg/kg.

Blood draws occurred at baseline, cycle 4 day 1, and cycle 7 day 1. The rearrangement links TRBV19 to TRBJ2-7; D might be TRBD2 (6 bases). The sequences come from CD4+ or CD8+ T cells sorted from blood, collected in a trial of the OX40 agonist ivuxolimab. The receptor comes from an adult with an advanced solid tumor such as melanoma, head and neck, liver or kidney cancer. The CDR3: CASSPRESVYEQYF. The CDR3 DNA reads TGTGCCAGTAGCCCCCGGGAGAGTGTTTACGAGCAGTACTTC.